Listed below are T cell receptor beta chains from one sample, sequenced in a study of shared clonotypes between healthy human individuals. Repertoires were generated with immunoSEQ multiplex PCR, while TCRdb's copy carries only in-frame clones and drops some. The sample has roughly 2 million clones; approximately 94% are singletons. Material for sequencing was naive CD8+ T cells sorted from blood. These receptors were obtained from a man aged 18 to 30 in good health. Both conserved end residues are part of each CDR3. The D gene is left open where the match is weak. Clone sizes are given selectively: once, few, many, or a class where the clone is expanded.

d_gene	v_gene	j_gene	abundance	CDR3aa	CDR3nt
.	TRBV5-1	TRBJ1-2	.	CASSSELIDYGYTF	TGCGCCAGCAGCTCGGAACTGATCGACTATGGCTACACCTTC
TRBD1	TRBV6-6	TRBJ2-5	.	CASSWDGQGVETQYF	TGTGCCAGCAGCTGGGATGGACAGGGTGTGGAGACCCAGTACTTC
TRBD2	TRBV13	TRBJ2-5	.	CASSLYGGGIQETQYF	TGTGCCAGCAGCTTGTACGGGGGAGGGATTCAAGAGACCCAGTACTTC
TRBD1	TRBV6-4	TRBJ1-5	.	CASSESRTGKNQPQHF	TGTGCCAGCAGTGAATCTAGGACAGGGAAGAATCAGCCCCAGCATTTT
TRBD2	TRBV18	TRBJ2-3	.	CASSPDLWLAGDNTDTQYF	TGTGCCAGCTCACCCGACCTGTGGCTAGCGGGGGACAACACAGATACGCAGTATTTT
.	TRBV9	TRBJ1-4	.	CASSVGGDEKLFF	TGTGCCAGCAGCGTCGGGGGAGACGAAAAACTGTTTTTT
TRBD1	TRBV13	TRBJ2-5	.	CASRGTGGETQYF	TGTGCCAGCAGGGGGACAGGGGGAGAGACCCAGTACTTC
.	TRBV30	TRBJ2-3	.	CAWSIAFTDTQYF	TGTGCCTGGAGTATCGCATTCACAGATACGCAGTATTTT
TRBD2	TRBV30	TRBJ2-7	.	CAWTSGYEQYF	TGTGCCTGGACTAGCGGCTACGAGCAGTACTTC
.	TRBV6-1	TRBJ2-7	.	CASSALGATYEQYF	TGTGCCAGCAGTGCCTTGGGAGCAACCTACGAGCAGTACTTC
.	TRBV5-1	TRBJ2-7	.	CASSLVRGGLGNEQYF	TGCGCCAGCAGCTTGGTTAGGGGGGGCTTAGGAAACGAGCAGTACTTC
.	TRBV28	TRBJ2-3	.	CASSAQGHSTDTQYF	TGTGCCAGCAGTGCACAGGGTCATAGCACAGATACGCAGTATTTT
TRBD1	TRBV5-8	TRBJ1-4	.	CASSLGTVDHEKLFF	TGTGCCAGCAGCTTAGGGACAGTGGATCATGAAAAACTGTTTTTT
TRBD2	TRBV11-2	TRBJ2-3	.	CASSSTSGGTDTQYF	TGTGCCAGCAGCTCCACTAGCGGAGGCACAGATACGCAGTATTTT
.	TRBV4-3	TRBJ2-1	once	CASSQQHSYNEQFF	TGCGCCAGCAGCCAACAACACTCCTACAATGAGCAGTTCTTC
.	TRBV30	TRBJ2-2	once	CAWSSPGSPGELFF	TGTGCCTGGAGTAGTCCAGGGTCACCCGGGGAGCTGTTTTTT
.	TRBV4-1	TRBJ2-7	.	CASSRGISGVYEQYF	TGCGCCAGCAGCCGCGGTATTTCAGGGGTCTACGAGCAGTACTTC
.	TRBV4-1	TRBJ2-3	.	CASSQAYSGGDTQYF	TGCGCCAGCAGCCAAGCCTATAGCGGTGGGGATACGCAGTATTTT
.	TRBV10-2	TRBJ2-2	.	CASSENQMTGELFF	TGCGCCAGCAGTGAGAATCAGATGACCGGGGAGCTGTTTTTT
TRBD2	TRBV4-3	TRBJ2-5	.	CASSQDLFAGGQTQYF	TGCGCCAGCAGCCAAGATCTCTTCGCGGGAGGGCAGACCCAGTACTTC
.	TRBV27	TRBJ1-5	.	CASSPLTGDGNQPQHF	TGTGCCAGCAGTCCGCTGACCGGGGATGGCAATCAGCCCCAGCATTTT
.	TRBV4-1	TRBJ1-1	.	CASSQWSLGTEAFF	TGCGCCAGCAGCCAATGGAGTCTTGGTACTGAAGCTTTCTTT
.	TRBV7-9	TRBJ2-7	once	CASSFSQLYEQYF	TGTGCCAGCAGCTTCTCCCAGCTCTACGAGCAGTACTTC
.	TRBV2	TRBJ2-2	.	CASGDTGELFF	TGTGCCAGCGGAGATACCGGGGAGCTGTTTTTT
.	TRBV15	TRBJ1-5	.	CATSGADYYSNQPQHF	TGTGCCACCAGTGGGGCCGATTATTATAGCAATCAGCCCCAGCATTTT
TRBD1	TRBV10-1	TRBJ1-6	.	CASSSGQGADSPLHF	TGCGCCAGCAGTTCGGGACAGGGGGCTGATTCACCCCTCCACTTT
TRBD1	TRBV19	TRBJ1-2	.	CASSSRDREVYGYGYTF	TGTGCCAGTAGTTCCCGGGACAGGGAGGTTTACGGCTATGGCTACACCTTC
.	TRBV10-2	TRBJ2-3	.	CASSESTSAGTDTQYF	TGCGCCAGCAGTGAGTCGACCAGCGCCGGCACAGATACGCAGTATTTT
TRBD1	TRBV7-2	TRBJ1-2	once	CASSLSQGALGYTF	TGTGCCAGCAGCCTTTCACAGGGGGCGCTTGGCTACACCTTC
.	TRBV10-2	TRBJ1-1	.	CASSHPWGREGTEAFF	TGCGCCAGCTCACATCCATGGGGCCGGGAGGGCACTGAAGCTTTCTTT